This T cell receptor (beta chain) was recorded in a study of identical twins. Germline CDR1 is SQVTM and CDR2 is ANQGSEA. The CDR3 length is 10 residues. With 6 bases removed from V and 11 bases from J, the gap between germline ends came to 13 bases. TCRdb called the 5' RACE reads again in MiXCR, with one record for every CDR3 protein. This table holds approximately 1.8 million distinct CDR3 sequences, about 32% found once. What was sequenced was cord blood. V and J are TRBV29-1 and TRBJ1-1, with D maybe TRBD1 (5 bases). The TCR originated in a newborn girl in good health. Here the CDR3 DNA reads TGCAGCGTGGCCCTTGAGGGGGCTTTCTTT. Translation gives CSVALEGAFF.